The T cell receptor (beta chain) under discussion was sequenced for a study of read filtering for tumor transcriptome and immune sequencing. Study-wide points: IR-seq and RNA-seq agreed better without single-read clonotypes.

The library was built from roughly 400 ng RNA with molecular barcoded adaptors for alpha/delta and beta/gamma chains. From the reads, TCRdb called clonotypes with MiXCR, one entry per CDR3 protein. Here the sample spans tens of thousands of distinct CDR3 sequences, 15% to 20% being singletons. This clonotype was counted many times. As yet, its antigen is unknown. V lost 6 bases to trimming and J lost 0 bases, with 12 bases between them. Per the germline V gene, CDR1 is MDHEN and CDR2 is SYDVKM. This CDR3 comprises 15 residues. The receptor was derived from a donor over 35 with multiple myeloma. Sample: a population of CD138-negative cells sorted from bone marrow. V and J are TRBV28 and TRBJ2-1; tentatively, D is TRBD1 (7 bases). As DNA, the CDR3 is TGTGCCAGCAGGCGGGACAGTGTCTCCTACAATGAGCAGTTCTTC. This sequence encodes CASRRDSVSYNEQFF.